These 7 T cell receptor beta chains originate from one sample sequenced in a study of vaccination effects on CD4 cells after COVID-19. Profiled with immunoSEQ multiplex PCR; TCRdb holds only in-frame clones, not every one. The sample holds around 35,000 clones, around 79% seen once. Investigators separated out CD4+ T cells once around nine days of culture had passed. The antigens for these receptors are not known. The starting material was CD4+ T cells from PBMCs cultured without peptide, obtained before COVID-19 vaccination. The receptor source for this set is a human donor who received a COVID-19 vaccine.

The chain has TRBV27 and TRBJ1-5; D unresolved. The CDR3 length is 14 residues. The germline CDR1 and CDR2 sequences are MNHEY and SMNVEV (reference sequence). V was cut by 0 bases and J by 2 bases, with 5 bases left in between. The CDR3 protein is CASSLSTGNQPQHF. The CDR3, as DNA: TGTGCCAGCAGTTTATCGACTGGCAATCAGCCCCAGCATTTT.

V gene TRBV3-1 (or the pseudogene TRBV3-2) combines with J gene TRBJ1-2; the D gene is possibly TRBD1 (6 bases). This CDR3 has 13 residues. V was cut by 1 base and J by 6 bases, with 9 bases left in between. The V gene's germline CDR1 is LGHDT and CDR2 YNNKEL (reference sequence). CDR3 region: CASSQAGVDGYTF. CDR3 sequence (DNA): TGTGCCAGCAGCCAAGCAGGGGTGGATGGCTACACCTTC.

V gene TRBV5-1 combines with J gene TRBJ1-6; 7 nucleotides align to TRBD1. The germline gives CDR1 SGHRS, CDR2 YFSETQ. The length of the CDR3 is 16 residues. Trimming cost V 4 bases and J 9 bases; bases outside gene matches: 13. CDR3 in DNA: TGCGCCAGCAGCACGGAGCAGGGGGAACGCGGTTCACCCCTCCACTTT. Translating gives CASSTEQGERGSPLHF. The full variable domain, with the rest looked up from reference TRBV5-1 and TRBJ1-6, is KAGVTQTPRYLIKTRGQQVTLSCSPISGHRSVSWYQQTPGQGLQFLFEYFSETQRNKGNFPGRFSGRQFSNSRSEMNVSTLELGDSALYLCASSTEQGERGSPLHFGNGTRLTVT.

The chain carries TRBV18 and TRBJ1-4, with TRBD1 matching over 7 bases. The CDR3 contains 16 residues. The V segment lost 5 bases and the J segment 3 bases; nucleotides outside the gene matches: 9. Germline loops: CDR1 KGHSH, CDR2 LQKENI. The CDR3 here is CASSATTGRANEKLFF. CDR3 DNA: TGTGCCAGCTCAGCAACGACAGGGCGAGCTAATGAAAAACTGTTTTTT.

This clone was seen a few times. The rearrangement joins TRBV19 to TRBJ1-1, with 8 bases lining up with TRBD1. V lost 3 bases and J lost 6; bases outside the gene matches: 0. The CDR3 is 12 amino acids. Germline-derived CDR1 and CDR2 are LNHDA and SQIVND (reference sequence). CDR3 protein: CASSIRGPEAFF. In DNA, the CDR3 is TGTGCCAGTAGTATCAGGGGGCCTGAAGCTTTCTTT.

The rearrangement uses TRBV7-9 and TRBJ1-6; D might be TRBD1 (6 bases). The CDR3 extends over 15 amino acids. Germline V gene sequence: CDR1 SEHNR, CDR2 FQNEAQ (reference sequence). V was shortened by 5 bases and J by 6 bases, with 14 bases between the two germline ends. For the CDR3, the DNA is TGTGCCAGCAGCAATATGCCCAGGGGTAATTCACCCCTCCACTTT. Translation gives CASSNMPRGNSPLHF.

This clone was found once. The CDR3 region is CASSPRRNTDTQYF. Here the CDR3 DNA reads TGTGCCAGCAGCCCACGGAGGAACACAGATACGCAGTATTTT. The J gene is TRBJ2-3, the V gene TRBV4-2, with D perhaps matching TRBD2 (5 bases). This CDR3 is built from 14 residues. CDR1 and CDR2 from the germline V gene are LGHNA and YNFKEQ. The V end was cut by 4 bases, the J end by 2 bases, with 10 bases between.